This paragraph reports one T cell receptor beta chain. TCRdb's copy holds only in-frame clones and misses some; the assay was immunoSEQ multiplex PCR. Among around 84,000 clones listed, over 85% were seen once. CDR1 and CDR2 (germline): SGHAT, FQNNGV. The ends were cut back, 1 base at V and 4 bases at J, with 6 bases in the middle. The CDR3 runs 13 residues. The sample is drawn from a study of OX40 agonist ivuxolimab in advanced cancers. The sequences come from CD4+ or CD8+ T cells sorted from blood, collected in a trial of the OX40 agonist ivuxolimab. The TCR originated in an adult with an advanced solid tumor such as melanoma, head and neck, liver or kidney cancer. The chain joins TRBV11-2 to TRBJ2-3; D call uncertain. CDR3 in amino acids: CASSLVQADTQYF. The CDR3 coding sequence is TGTGCCAGCAGCTTAGTTCAGGCAGATACGCAGTATTTT. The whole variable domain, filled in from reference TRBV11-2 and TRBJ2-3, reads EAGVAQSPRYKIIEKRQSVAFWCNPISGHATLYWYQQILGQGPKLLIQFQNNGVVDDSQLPKDRFSAERLKGVDSTLKIQPAKLEDSAVYLCASSLVQADTQYFGPGTRLTVL.